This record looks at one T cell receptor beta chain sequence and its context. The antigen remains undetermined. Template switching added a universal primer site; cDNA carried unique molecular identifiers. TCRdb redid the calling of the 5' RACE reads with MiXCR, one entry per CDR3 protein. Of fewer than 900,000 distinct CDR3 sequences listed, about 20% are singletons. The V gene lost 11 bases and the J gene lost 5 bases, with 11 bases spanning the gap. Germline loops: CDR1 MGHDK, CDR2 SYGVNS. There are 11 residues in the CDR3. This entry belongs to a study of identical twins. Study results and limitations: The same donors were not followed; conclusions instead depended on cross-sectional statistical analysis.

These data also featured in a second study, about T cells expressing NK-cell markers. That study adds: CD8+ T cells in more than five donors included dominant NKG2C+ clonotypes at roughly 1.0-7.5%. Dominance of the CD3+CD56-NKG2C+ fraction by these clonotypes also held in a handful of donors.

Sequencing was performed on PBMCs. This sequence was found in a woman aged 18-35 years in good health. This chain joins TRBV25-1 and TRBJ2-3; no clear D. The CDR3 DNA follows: TGTGCCGCCACCCCCGGAGATACGCAGTATTTT. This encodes CAATPGDTQYF.